Below, 5 T cell receptor beta chains from the same sample are listed, as sequenced in a study of blood T cell repertoires in COVID-19. Measured with immunoSEQ multiplex PCR; TCRdb has only the in-frame clones, and not every one. This table has about 350,000 clones, about 92% appearing once. The sequenced material came from peripheral blood. The receptors derive from a woman aged 60-70 years with COVID-19, enrolled during active disease.

The V call is TRBV6-1, the J call TRBJ2-6; D possibly corresponds to TRBD1 (6 bases). This CDR3 is built from 18 residues. Trimming stripped 4 bases from V and 4 bases from J, with 20 bases between. From germline, CDR1 is MNHNS and CDR2 SASEGT. This CDR3 is CASSVDRWRNSGANVLTF. CDR3 bases: TGTGCCAGCAGTGTTGACAGGTGGAGGAATTCCGGGGCCAACGTCCTGACTTTC.

This chain connects TRBV5-1 to TRBJ2-1, with 12 bases lining up with TRBD2. J lost 6 bases, V lost 6 bases, and 7 bases had no gene match. CDR1 is SGHRS and CDR2 is YFSETQ in the germline V gene. The CDR3 length is 15 residues. This CDR3 is CASTLTSGGLNEQFF. CDR3 bases: TGCGCCAGCACCCTAACTAGCGGGGGGCTCAATGAGCAGTTCTTC. The entire variable domain, with the rest obtained from reference TRBV5-1 and TRBJ2-1, is as follows: KAGVTQTPRYLIKTRGQQVTLSCSPISGHRSVSWYQQTPGQGLQFLFEYFSETQRNKGNFPGRFSGRQFSNSRSEMNVSTLELGDSALYLCASTLTSGGLNEQFFGPGTRLTVL.

In the case of this clone: The same CDR3 also results from other DNA sequences found in this sample. The V call is TRBV7-2, the J call TRBJ1-2; the match to TRBD1 covers 8 bases. J lost 5 bases, V lost 6 bases, and 5 bases had no gene match. This CDR3 region has 13 residues. Germline CDR1 is SGHTA and CDR2 is FQGNSA. Here the CDR3 DNA reads TGTGCCAGCAGTTCCGACAGGGGATATGGCTACACCTTC. The encoded protein is CASSSDRGYGYTF.

V and J are TRBV28 and TRBJ2-1; D possibly corresponds to TRBD2 (7 bases). CDR3 length: 14 amino acids. The V end lost 9 bases, the J end lost 4 bases, and 16 bases lay between the germline ends. CDR1 MDHEN and CDR2 SYDVKM come from the germline V gene. As DNA, the CDR3 is TGTGCCAGTGAACGGGGGGCCGGTTACAATGAGCAGTTCTTC. Translation: CASERGAGYNEQFF.

The chain joins TRBV9 to TRBJ2-2, with 10 positions matching TRBD2. V lost 1 base and J lost 4; bases outside the gene matches: 4. The germline CDR1 and CDR2 sequences are SGDLS and YYNGEE. The CDR3 consists of 16 residues. Here the CDR3 reads CASSVLSGGVTGELFF. Written as DNA, the CDR3 is TGTGCCAGCAGCGTATTGAGCGGGGGGGTCACCGGGGAGCTGTTTTTT.